This is a list of T cell receptor beta chains from one sample in a study of blood T cells in healthy people across ages. TCRdb reprocessed the 5' RACE reads with MiXCR, giving one entry per CDR3 protein. The table shows under 2,000,000 distinct CDR3 sequences, with roughly 49% occurring only once. Sample: blood. The receptors were gathered from a middle-aged woman in good health. The CDR3 runs from the conserved cysteine through the conserved F or W. A D gene is named only where the DNA matches it firmly. A clone size is listed for some rows: how often the clone was seen (once, few, many), or a class if it is expanded.

J gene: TRBJ1-5; D gene: NA; V gene: TRBV20-1; clone size: NA; CDR3 protein: CSASRKPGGSNQPQHF; CDR3 DNA: TGCAGTGCTAGCCGTAAACCTGGGGGGAGCAATCAGCCCCAGCATTTT
J gene: TRBJ2-3; D gene: NA; V gene: TRBV6-5; clone size: NA; CDR3 protein: CASNYGGTDTQYF; CDR3 DNA: TGTGCCAGCAATTATGGGGGCACAGATACGCAGTATTTT
J gene: TRBJ2-1; D gene: NA; V gene: TRBV7-9; clone size: NA; CDR3 protein: CASSTPPDIDRDNEQFF; CDR3 DNA: TGTGCCAGCAGCACCCCGCCTGATATCGACAGAGACAATGAGCAGTTCTTC
J gene: TRBJ2-7; D gene: TRBD2; V gene: TRBV5-1; clone size: NA; CDR3 protein: CASSLGPSGDFYEQYF; CDR3 DNA: TGCGCCAGCAGCTTGGGTCCTAGCGGGGACTTCTACGAGCAGTACTTC
J gene: TRBJ2-3; D gene: NA; V gene: TRBV6-6; clone size: once; CDR3 protein: CASSPVKPEGTDTQYF; CDR3 DNA: TGTGCCAGCAGTCCCGTCAAACCAGAGGGCACAGATACGCAGTATTTT
J gene: TRBJ2-1; D gene: TRBD2; V gene: TRBV6-6; clone size: NA; CDR3 protein: CASSSGLVDRFF; CDR3 DNA: TGTGCCAGCAGTTCGGGACTAGTGGATCGGTTCTTC
J gene: TRBJ2-3; D gene: TRBD1; V gene: TRBV20-1; clone size: NA; CDR3 protein: CSARDLGQITDTQYF; CDR3 DNA: TGCAGTGCTAGAGATTTGGGACAGATCACAGATACGCAGTATTTT
J gene: TRBJ2-7; D gene: TRBD1; V gene: TRBV20-1; clone size: once; CDR3 protein: CSATQGAFYEQYF; CDR3 DNA: TGCAGTGCCACCCAGGGGGCCTTCTACGAGCAGTACTTC
J gene: TRBJ2-2; D gene: TRBD2; V gene: TRBV12-3/TRBV12-4; clone size: NA; CDR3 protein: CASSMRLAGGHTGELFF; CDR3 DNA: TGTGCCAGCAGCATGAGACTAGCGGGGGGGCACACCGGGGAGCTGTTTTTT
J gene: TRBJ2-4; D gene: NA; V gene: TRBV7-2; clone size: NA; CDR3 protein: CASSPLRNIQYF; CDR3 DNA: TGTGCCAGCAGCCCCCTTAGGAACATTCAGTACTTC
J gene: TRBJ2-1; D gene: TRBD2; V gene: TRBV27; clone size: NA; CDR3 protein: CASSLLGGDYNEQFF; CDR3 DNA: TGTGCCAGCAGTTTATTGGGGGGGGACTACAATGAGCAGTTCTTC
J gene: TRBJ1-5; D gene: TRBD1; V gene: TRBV6-6; clone size: NA; CDR3 protein: CASSSEKGARPQHF; CDR3 DNA: TGTGCCAGCAGTTCGGAGAAGGGGGCTCGGCCCCAGCATTTT
J gene: TRBJ2-1; D gene: TRBD1; V gene: TRBV3-1; clone size: NA; CDR3 protein: CASSQGWDRVHAEQFF; CDR3 DNA: TGTGCCAGCAGCCAAGGGTGGGACAGGGTTCACGCTGAGCAGTTCTTC
J gene: TRBJ2-5; D gene: NA; V gene: TRBV11-2; clone size: many; CDR3 protein: CASSLSLGEETQYF; CDR3 DNA: TGTGCCAGCAGTTTAAGTCTGGGGGAAGAGACCCAGTACTTC
J gene: TRBJ2-7; D gene: NA; V gene: TRBV7-8; clone size: NA; CDR3 protein: CASGPLPFYEQYF; CDR3 DNA: TGTGCCAGCGGACCGTTACCCTTCTACGAGCAGTACTTC
J gene: TRBJ2-5; D gene: TRBD2; V gene: TRBV29-1; clone size: few; CDR3 protein: CSVDGLAGELAETQYF; CDR3 DNA: TGCAGCGTTGACGGACTAGCGGGGGAACTGGCAGAGACCCAGTACTTC